This is a list of T cell receptor beta chains from one sample in a study of memory CD4+ T cells and cytomegalovirus serostatus. This table comes from immunoSEQ multiplex PCR, and its TCRdb copy is limited to in-frame clones, with some not included. The sample includes tens of thousands of clones, approximately 74% of them seen just once. Sequencing was performed on memory CD4+ T cells from blood. These receptors all come from an adult in good health and CMV-seropositive. The CDR3 runs from the conserved cysteine through the conserved F or W. D genes are given only for firm matches. Not all rows give a size; the values are once, few, many and, for expanded clones, a class.

D gene: TRBD2; J gene: TRBJ2-7; V gene: TRBV4-1; clone size: -; CDR3 DNA: TGCGCCAGCAAGCCTAGCGGAGGGCGGCTGGGAGAGCAGTACTTC; CDR3 protein: CASKPSGGRLGEQYF
D gene: -; J gene: TRBJ1-6; V gene: TRBV6-5; clone size: -; CDR3 DNA: TGTGCCAGCAGTGCCAATTCACCCCTCCACTTT; CDR3 protein: CASSANSPLHF
D gene: -; J gene: TRBJ2-7; V gene: TRBV6-5; clone size: -; CDR3 DNA: TGTGCCACTGGAGAGGGGGGGTACTACGAGCAGTACTTC; CDR3 protein: CATGEGGYYEQYF
D gene: TRBD1; J gene: TRBJ2-2; V gene: TRBV10-3; clone size: few; CDR3 DNA: TGTGCCATCAGTGGACAGGGAACAGTAACCGGGGAGCTGTTTTTT; CDR3 protein: CAISGQGTVTGELFF
D gene: TRBD1; J gene: TRBJ2-3; V gene: TRBV10-3; clone size: -; CDR3 DNA: TGTGCCATCAGTGGCAGGGGGCACGGAACAGATACGCAGTATTTT; CDR3 protein: CAISGRGHGTDTQYF
D gene: -; J gene: TRBJ2-7; V gene: TRBV6-1; clone size: -; CDR3 DNA: TGTGCCAGCAGTGAATGGCGGGGGCGGTACGAGCAGTACTTC; CDR3 protein: CASSEWRGRYEQYF
D gene: -; J gene: TRBJ1-1; V gene: TRBV20-1; clone size: -; CDR3 DNA: TGCAGTGCCGAAACGGACACTGAAGCTTTCTTT; CDR3 protein: CSAETDTEAFF
D gene: TRBD2; J gene: TRBJ2-5; V gene: TRBV10-2; clone size: -; CDR3 DNA: TGCGCCAGCAGTGTACGAGGGGTAGCGGGGGGGCCGGAGACCCAGTACTTC; CDR3 protein: CASSVRGVAGGPETQYF
D gene: -; J gene: TRBJ2-2; V gene: TRBV9; clone size: -; CDR3 DNA: TGTGCCAGCAGCGTAGCCAGGGCCACCGGGGAGCTGTTTTTT; CDR3 protein: CASSVARATGELFF
D gene: TRBD2; J gene: TRBJ2-3; V gene: TRBV19; clone size: -; CDR3 DNA: TGTGCCAGCCGACTAGCGGGGGATACGCAGTATTTT; CDR3 protein: CASRLAGDTQYF
D gene: -; J gene: TRBJ1-2; V gene: TRBV6-5; clone size: -; CDR3 DNA: TGTGCCAGCAGTTACGCCGGACGGACTCATGGCTACACCTTC; CDR3 protein: CASSYAGRTHGYTF
D gene: -; J gene: TRBJ2-1; V gene: TRBV20-1; clone size: -; CDR3 DNA: TGCAGCGAAGGTTCCTACAATGAGCAGTTCTTC; CDR3 protein: CSEGSYNEQFF
D gene: -; J gene: TRBJ2-5; V gene: TRBV7-9; clone size: -; CDR3 DNA: TGTGCCAGCAGCTTTAGGGGCGAAGAGACCCAGTACTTC; CDR3 protein: CASSFRGEETQYF
D gene: -; J gene: TRBJ2-2; V gene: TRBV14; clone size: -; CDR3 DNA: TGTGCCAGCTCTTTTCGACAGGTGGACACCGGGGAGCTGTTTTTT; CDR3 protein: CASSFRQVDTGELFF
D gene: TRBD1; J gene: TRBJ1-3; V gene: TRBV10-3; clone size: -; CDR3 DNA: TGTGCCATCAGGGGACAGAACGCTGGAAACACCATATATTTT; CDR3 protein: CAIRGQNAGNTIYF
D gene: -; J gene: TRBJ1-5; V gene: TRBV4-2; clone size: -; CDR3 DNA: TGTGCCAGCAGCCCTGGGGGACACGGGGATCAGCCCCAGCATTTT; CDR3 protein: CASSPGGHGDQPQHF
D gene: -; J gene: TRBJ1-4; V gene: TRBV6-5; clone size: -; CDR3 DNA: TGTGCCAGCACCCGGGGTCCCGGGGAAAAACTGTTTTTT; CDR3 protein: CASTRGPGEKLFF
D gene: TRBD1; J gene: TRBJ1-2; V gene: TRBV5-6; clone size: -; CDR3 DNA: TGTGCCAGCAGCTCCGGGACAGACTGGATTGGCTACACCTTC; CDR3 protein: CASSSGTDWIGYTF
D gene: TRBD1; J gene: TRBJ1-4; V gene: TRBV2; clone size: -; CDR3 DNA: TGTGCCAGCCCGACAGGGCGGGGGGGTAATGAAAAACTGTTTTTT; CDR3 protein: CASPTGRGGNEKLFF
D gene: -; J gene: TRBJ1-2; V gene: TRBV7-2; clone size: once; CDR3 DNA: TGTGCCAGCAGTCAGAGGGACGGTAACTATGGCTACACCTTC; CDR3 protein: CASSQRDGNYGYTF
D gene: -; J gene: TRBJ2-3; V gene: TRBV7-9; clone size: -; CDR3 DNA: TGTGCCAGCACTTACCCCACAGATACGCAGTATTTT; CDR3 protein: CASTYPTDTQYF
D gene: TRBD1; J gene: TRBJ1-1; V gene: TRBV11-1; clone size: once; CDR3 DNA: TGTGCCAGCAGCTTAGTCCTGGACAGGGGGGCCACTGAAGCTTTCTTT; CDR3 protein: CASSLVLDRGATEAFF
D gene: -; J gene: TRBJ1-6; V gene: TRBV6-1; clone size: -; CDR3 DNA: TGTGCCAGCAAGACCCCTAGCGGTGAGAATTCACCCCTCCACTTT; CDR3 protein: CASKTPSGENSPLHF
D gene: -; J gene: TRBJ1-2; V gene: TRBV5-1; clone size: -; CDR3 DNA: TGCGCCAGCAGCCCTGGTGGCCGGGGCAACTATGGCTACACCTTC; CDR3 protein: CASSPGGRGNYGYTF
D gene: -; J gene: TRBJ2-7; V gene: TRBV7-9; clone size: -; CDR3 DNA: TGTGCCAGCAGCCTGGACGGCCCGTACGAGCAGTACTTC; CDR3 protein: CASSLDGPYEQYF
D gene: TRBD1; J gene: TRBJ2-6; V gene: TRBV7-2; clone size: -; CDR3 DNA: TGTGCCAGCAGCACTACTACCGGGACAGGCTTCTACGGGGCCAACGTCCTGACTTTC; CDR3 protein: CASSTTTGTGFYGANVLTF
D gene: -; J gene: TRBJ2-5; V gene: TRBV7-2; clone size: -; CDR3 DNA: TGTGCCAGCAGCTTAGGGAGCGGTCAAGAGACCCAGTACTTC; CDR3 protein: CASSLGSGQETQYF
D gene: -; J gene: TRBJ2-1; V gene: TRBV10-3; clone size: -; CDR3 DNA: TGTGCCATCAGTGGGGTAAGAGACAATGAGCAGTTCTTC; CDR3 protein: CAISGVRDNEQFF
D gene: -; J gene: TRBJ1-1; V gene: TRBV6-1; clone size: few; CDR3 DNA: TGTGCCAGCAGTGTGACAGACAACACTGAAGCTTTCTTT; CDR3 protein: CASSVTDNTEAFF
D gene: -; J gene: TRBJ1-1; V gene: TRBV5-1; clone size: -; CDR3 DNA: TGCGCCAGCAGCTTGTCGGGGGGAGCGAACACTGAAGCTTTCTTT; CDR3 protein: CASSLSGGANTEAFF
D gene: -; J gene: TRBJ2-1; V gene: TRBV7-2; clone size: -; CDR3 DNA: TGTGCCAGCAGCTTAGCACTCGGGGGCTCCTACAATGAGCAGTTCTTC; CDR3 protein: CASSLALGGSYNEQFF
D gene: -; J gene: TRBJ1-6; V gene: TRBV5-1; clone size: few; CDR3 DNA: TGCGCCAGCAGCTTGGAGGGACTGATTAATTCACCCCTCCACTTT; CDR3 protein: CASSLEGLINSPLHF
D gene: TRBD2; J gene: TRBJ2-5; V gene: TRBV7-2; clone size: once; CDR3 DNA: TGTGCCAGCAGCTTAGGCGGGGGGGCATATGAGACCCAGTACTTC; CDR3 protein: CASSLGGGAYETQYF
D gene: -; J gene: TRBJ1-6; V gene: TRBV7-6; clone size: -; CDR3 DNA: TGTGCCAGCAGCCTGCTGAGGGGAGAAGGTTCACCCCTCCACTTT; CDR3 protein: CASSLLRGEGSPLHF
D gene: -; J gene: TRBJ2-3; V gene: TRBV6-4; clone size: few; CDR3 DNA: TGTGCCAGCAGTGACCACAATAGAAACCCGGGACTCAAGTATTTT; CDR3 protein: CASSDHNRNPGLKYF
D gene: TRBD1; J gene: TRBJ1-2; V gene: TRBV6-5; clone size: -; CDR3 DNA: TGTGCCAGCAGCGAATCAGGGGGCGCTTTGGGTGGCTACACCTTC; CDR3 protein: CASSESGGALGGYTF
D gene: -; J gene: TRBJ2-2; V gene: TRBV7-3; clone size: -; CDR3 DNA: TGTGCCAGCAGCCACGGTAGAAACACCGGGGAGCTGTTTTTT; CDR3 protein: CASSHGRNTGELFF
D gene: TRBD1; J gene: TRBJ2-2; V gene: TRBV7-8; clone size: once; CDR3 DNA: TGTGCCAGCAGCCAAATTAGGGGGCAGGCGGGCGGGGAGCTGTTTTTT; CDR3 protein: CASSQIRGQAGGELFF
D gene: TRBD2; J gene: TRBJ2-7; V gene: TRBV4-1; clone size: -; CDR3 DNA: TGCGCCAGCAGCCAAGGACTAGCGGGGGGCTACGAGCAGTACTTC; CDR3 protein: CASSQGLAGGYEQYF
D gene: TRBD1; J gene: TRBJ1-2; V gene: TRBV4-2; clone size: -; CDR3 DNA: TGTGCCAGCAGCCCGAACCGACAGGGAAACTATGGCTACACCTTC; CDR3 protein: CASSPNRQGNYGYTF
D gene: TRBD2; J gene: TRBJ2-1; V gene: TRBV2; clone size: few; CDR3 DNA: TGTGCCAGCAGTGAAGCGAGGCAGGGAGGGAATGAGCAGTTCTTC; CDR3 protein: CASSEARQGGNEQFF
D gene: TRBD2; J gene: TRBJ2-1; V gene: TRBV5-1; clone size: -; CDR3 DNA: TGCGCCAGCAGCTTGGTGGCTAGCGGGGACAATCTTGAGCAGTTCTTC; CDR3 protein: CASSLVASGDNLEQFF
D gene: TRBD1; J gene: TRBJ1-1; V gene: TRBV18; clone size: -; CDR3 DNA: TGTGCCAGCTCACCACCGAACAGGGGGCGCGGCACTGAAGCTTTCTTT; CDR3 protein: CASSPPNRGRGTEAFF
D gene: -; J gene: TRBJ1-2; V gene: TRBV7-2; clone size: -; CDR3 DNA: TGTGCCAGCAGCTTAGCCAGGACCTCTCTCTATGGCTACACCTTC; CDR3 protein: CASSLARTSLYGYTF
D gene: TRBD1; J gene: TRBJ1-2; V gene: TRBV29-1; clone size: -; CDR3 DNA: TGCAGCGCCGTGGACAGGGATAACTATGGCTACACCTTC; CDR3 protein: CSAVDRDNYGYTF
D gene: -; J gene: TRBJ2-2; V gene: TRBV7-2; clone size: -; CDR3 DNA: TGTGCCAGCAGCCCGAAGGCTGGGCGTGCCGGGGAGCTGTTTTTT; CDR3 protein: CASSPKAGRAGELFF
D gene: TRBD2; J gene: TRBJ2-5; V gene: TRBV4-2; clone size: -; CDR3 DNA: TGTGCCAGCAGCCAAGACCCTAGCGGGGGTCGGGAGACCCAGTACTTC; CDR3 protein: CASSQDPSGGRETQYF
D gene: TRBD1; J gene: TRBJ1-6; V gene: TRBV2; clone size: -; CDR3 DNA: TGTGCCAGCAAGAGCGGGGACAGCCTTAATTCACCCCTCCACTTT; CDR3 protein: CASKSGDSLNSPLHF
D gene: TRBD1; J gene: TRBJ1-5; V gene: TRBV15; clone size: few; CDR3 DNA: TGTGCCACCAGCAGAGAGGGGACAGACTTCGATCCACGGCCCCAGCATTTT; CDR3 protein: CATSREGTDFDPRPQHF
D gene: TRBD1; J gene: TRBJ1-1; V gene: TRBV2; clone size: many; CDR3 DNA: TGTGCCAGCAGAGGAGACAGGGGGCGCAGGGACACTGAAGCTTTCTTT; CDR3 protein: CASRGDRGRRDTEAFF